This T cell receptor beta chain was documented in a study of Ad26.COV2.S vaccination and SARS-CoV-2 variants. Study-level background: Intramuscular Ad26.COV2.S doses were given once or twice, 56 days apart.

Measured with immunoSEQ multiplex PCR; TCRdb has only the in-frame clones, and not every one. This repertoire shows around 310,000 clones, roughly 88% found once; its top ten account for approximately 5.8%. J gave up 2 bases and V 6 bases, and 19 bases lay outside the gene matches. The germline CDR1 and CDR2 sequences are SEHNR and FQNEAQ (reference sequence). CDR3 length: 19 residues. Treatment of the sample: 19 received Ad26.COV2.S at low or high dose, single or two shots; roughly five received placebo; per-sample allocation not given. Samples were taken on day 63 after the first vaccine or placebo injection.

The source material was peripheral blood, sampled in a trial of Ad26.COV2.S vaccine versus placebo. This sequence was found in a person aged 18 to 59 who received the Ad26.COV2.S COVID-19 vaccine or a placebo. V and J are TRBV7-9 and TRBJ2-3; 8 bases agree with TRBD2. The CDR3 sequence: CASRTSDRYRLATTDTQYF. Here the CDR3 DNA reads TGTGCCAGCAGAACTTCGGACCGTTATCGACTAGCGACCACAGATACGCAGTATTTT. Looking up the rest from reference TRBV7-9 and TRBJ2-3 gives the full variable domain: DTGVSQNPRHKITKRGQNVTFRCDPISEHNRLYWYRQTLGQGPEFLTYFQNEAQLEKSRLLSDRFSAERPKGSFSTLEIQRTEQGDSAMYLCASRTSDRYRLATTDTQYFGPGTRLTVL.